The 2 T cell receptor beta chains below were found in one sample sequenced in a study of control samples from healthy donors and cancer patients. Assay used: immunoSEQ multiplex PCR; TCRdb lists only in-frame clones, some missing. The table has about 190,000 clones, around 90% seen once. Material for sequencing was blood. The receptors originated from a man aged 25 to 40 in good health.

The rearrangement links TRBV5-1 to TRBJ1-4, with D possibly TRBD1 on 5 matching bases. Trimming removed 4 bases at V and 3 bases at J, with 10 bases between. Germline-derived CDR1 and CDR2 are SGHRS and YFSETQ. CDR3 length: 14 residues. CDR3 in amino acids: CASSPGRANEKLFF. Here the CDR3 DNA reads TGCGCCAGCAGCCCGGGACGGGCTAATGAAAAACTGTTTTTT. The full variable domain, its missing parts supplied by reference TRBV5-1 and TRBJ1-4, is KAGVTQTPRYLIKTRGQQVTLSCSPISGHRSVSWYQQTPGQGLQFLFEYFSETQRNKGNFPGRFSGRQFSNSRSEMNVSTLELGDSALYLCASSPGRANEKLFFGSGTQLSVL.

This clone appeared a single time. The chain links TRBV7-3 to TRBJ1-1; D ambiguous. V lost 1 base, J lost 3 bases, and 6 bases lay in between. This CDR3 comprises 13 residues. CDR1 is SGHTA, CDR2 FQGTGA, per germline. The CDR3 loop reads CASSLNLDTEAFF. Written as DNA, the CDR3 is TGTGCCAGCAGCTTAAACCTGGACACTGAAGCTTTCTTT.